This TCR beta chain was identified during a study of CD8+ T cells in alopecia areata. The ends were cut back, 0 bases at V and 4 bases at J, with 17 bases in the middle. Germline V gene lookup returns CDR1 SEHNR and CDR2 FQNEAQ (reference sequence). The CDR3 extends over 17 amino acids. After isolation, RNA underwent reverse transcription to generate cDNA as the sequencing template. The table came from immunoSEQ multiplex PCR; TCRdb's copy has only in-frame clones and leaves some out. This sample has some 30,000 clones; less than 65% occur once, and the top ten carry under 20%. Findings and caveats of the study: Among patients, TCR sharing was less clear than in mice, a difference possibly due in part to HLA diversity in the patient population.

Regarding this clone: The antigen remains unidentified.

This chain joins TRBV7-9 and TRBJ2-3; D is possibly TRBD2 (7 bases). The sequence came from a human donor with alopecia areata. The sample was NKG2D-high CD8+ T cells sorted from blood. The CDR3 here is CASSLALVGGPADTQYF. The CDR3 nucleotides read TGTGCCAGCAGCTTAGCGCTCGTGGGGGGGCCTGCAGATACGCAGTATTTT.